Sequencing of this T cell receptor beta chain was carried out in a study of T-cell memory formation after mild COVID-19. A remark on this clonotype: Its target is not known.

From 5'RACE with constant-segment primers came TCR alpha and TCR beta cDNA libraries that carried sample barcodes and UMIs. TCRdb re-derived calls from the 5' RACE reads in MiXCR, one entry per CDR3 protein. The data hold fewer than 250,000 distinct CDR3 sequences, with about a sixth observed a single time. V lost 3 bases to trimming and J lost 9 bases, with 17 bases between them. Looked up from germline, CDR1 is MDHEN and CDR2 is SYDVKM. The CDR3 loop spans 14 amino acids. Study-wide findings and caveats: There were some responding clones in pre-infection memory, which suggested that cross-reactive memory had joined. Chiefly within CM and EM were the contracting CD4+ clones; CD8+ ones were within EMRA.

The sample comprised PBMCs or a T cell subset sorted from them (not recorded which). The chain carries TRBV28 and TRBJ1-1; tentative D call: TRBD1 (6 bases). This clonotype was obtained from an adult woman who had mild COVID-19 (a few samples of this study predate the infection). Cell type and time point are not known. The CDR3 here is CASSFRGHLIQAFF. Written as DNA, the CDR3 is TGTGCCAGCAGTTTTAGGGGACACCTAATTCAAGCTTTCTTT.